The 13 T cell receptor beta chains below were found in one sample sequenced in a study of T-cell reconstitution after alpha-beta-depleted transplantation in children. Study-wide results and limits: Counts and diversity of T cells one year after transplant came mostly from newly produced T cells.

Unique molecular identifiers were used in preparing the TCRbeta library. TCRdb reprocessed the PCR reads via MiXCR and lists one record per CDR3 protein. The table includes some 300,000 distinct CDR3 sequences, approximately 7.3% detected once. Their antigen targets remain unknown. Source: peripheral blood, taken 360 days after TCRalphabeta/CD19-depleted stem cell transplant. The receptor source for this set is a female patient aged 2-10 years who had a stem cell transplant for Fanconi anemia, so the T cells may come from the graft donor.

The chain joins TRBV4-1 to TRBJ1-3; no definite D call. Looked up from germline, CDR1 is MGHRA and CDR2 is YSYEKL. V lost 0 bases and J lost 1, with 10 bases in between. The CDR3 loop spans 16 amino acids. This CDR3 reads CASSQDHPGSGNTIYF. DNA of the CDR3: TGCGCCAGCAGCCAAGATCATCCGGGGTCTGGAAACACCATATATTTT.

This chain links TRBV12-3 or TRBV12-4 with TRBJ2-3, with a tentative D call TRBD2 (5 bases). V gave up 7 bases and J gave up 2 bases, with 16 bases separating them. This CDR3 comprises 15 residues. Here the CDR3 DNA reads TGTGCCAGCACCATCGGAACCGGGGACACAGATACGCAGTATTTT. It is translated as CASTIGTGDTDTQYF.

The genes are TRBV6-5 and TRBJ1-6, with D possibly TRBD1 on 6 matching bases. Germline CDR1 and CDR2: MNHEY and SVGAGI. V was cut by 3 bases and J by 0 bases, with 18 bases left in between. This CDR3 is 19 amino acids long. CDR3 DNA: TGTGCCAGCAGTTATAGCTATCACAGGGAGGACTCCTATAATTCACCCCTCCACTTT. Translation gives CASSYSYHREDSYNSPLHF.

This clonotype was counted many times. The chain uses TRBV12-3 or TRBV12-4 and TRBJ2-1; TRBD1 agrees at 12 bases. The V and J ends lost 5 bases and 8 bases, in that order; junction bases with no gene match: 4. The CDR3 is made up of 14 amino acids. The CDR3 nucleotides are TGTGCCAGCAGTACCGGGACAGGGGGCTATGAGCAGTTCTTC. Translating gives CASSTGTGGYEQFF.

V and J are TRBV20-1 and TRBJ2-7, with D maybe TRBD1 (5 bases). Germline CDR1 DFQATT, CDR2 SNEGSKA (reference sequence). CDR3 length: 15 residues. V was trimmed by 0 bases and J by 3 bases, leaving 15 bases between them. Here the CDR3 DNA reads TGCAGTGCTAGAGATTGGGCCAGGGTCGACTACGAGCAGTACTTC. This encodes CSARDWARVDYEQYF.

This clonotype appeared a few times. This sequence joins TRBV3-1 and TRBJ2-7; D possibly corresponds to TRBD2 (6 bases). The CDR3 consists of 15 residues. Per the germline V gene, CDR1 is LGHDT and CDR2 is YNNKEL (reference sequence). V lost 1 base to trimming and J lost 9 bases, with 19 bases between them. The CDR3 loop reads CASSQGARTLGGQYF. CDR3 coding DNA: TGTGCCAGCAGCCAAGGAGCCAGGACCCTCGGGGGGCAGTACTTC.

The sample holds many counts of this clonotype. V gene TRBV12-3 or TRBV12-4 combines with J gene TRBJ1-1; 7 bases are shared with TRBD1. Trimming cost V 0 bases and J 9 bases; bases outside gene matches: 4. CDR3 length: 13 residues. The DNA for the CDR3 is TGTGCCAGCAGTTTAGCGACAGGGTTGAAAGCTTTCTTT. It yields the protein CASSLATGLKAFF.

This clonotype was seen many times. The V gene is TRBV5-1, the J gene TRBJ1-1; 8 nucleotides match TRBD1. This CDR3 region has 12 residues. Germline CDR1 is SGHRS and CDR2 is YFSETQ. V was pared by 3 bases and J by 7 bases, with 2 bases of the junction left unmatched. Here the CDR3 DNA reads TGCGCCAGCAGCTGGACAGGGTTTGAAGCTTTCTTT. Encoded protein: CASSWTGFEAFF.

The CDR3 nucleotides read TGCGCCAGCAGCCGCTACGTGGGACAGGACCCGGGCAGGAGCACCGGGGAGCTGTTTTTT. Encoded protein: CASSRYVGQDPGRSTGELFF. This sequence joins TRBV4-3 and TRBJ2-2; TRBD1 agrees at 8 bases. CDR1 is LGHNA, CDR2 YSLEER, per germline. Trimming took 4 bases from V and 4 from J; bases not matched to a gene: 20. This CDR3 is 20 amino acids long.

This clonotype has ten or more counts. The chain couples TRBV29-1 to TRBJ1-2; no reliable D call. Germline-derived CDR1 and CDR2 are SQVTM and ANQGSEA. V was trimmed by 5 bases and J by 4 bases, leaving 8 bases between them. This CDR3 contains 11 residues. The CDR3 DNA follows: TGCAGCGTTTTCGTAGGCTATGGCTACACCTTC. Translation: CSVFVGYGYTF.

This clonotype was seen at least ten times. The chain carries TRBV29-1 and TRBJ1-2, with D perhaps matching TRBD1 (5 bases). The germline V and J ends were trimmed by 3 bases and 7 bases, with 9 bases remaining between them. Germline CDR1 is SQVTM and CDR2 is ANQGSEA. This CDR3 contains 11 residues. The CDR3 bases are TGCAGCGTTGACCCCGGGACTGGCTACACCTTC. This translates into CSVDPGTGYTF.

The chain has TRBV5-1 and TRBJ1-1; 8 bases are shared with TRBD1. Trimming at V came to 0 bases and at J to 1 base, leaving 11 bases not matched to a gene. In germline, CDR1 is SGHRS, CDR2 YFSETQ. The CDR3 is 18 residues long. The CDR3 spells CASSLAPRQGKGNTEAFF. The CDR3 DNA is TGCGCCAGCAGCTTGGCCCCAAGACAGGGGAAGGGGAACACTGAAGCTTTCTTT.

The J gene is TRBJ2-7, the V gene TRBV2; 9 bases map to TRBD1. After removal of 7 bases from V and 3 bases from J, the junction contained 4 bases not matched to a gene. Germline V CDR1 and CDR2: SNHLY, FYNNEI. This CDR3 is built from 13 residues. The CDR3 reads CASTPGQGYEQYF. The CDR3 DNA reads TGTGCCAGCACCCCGGGACAGGGCTACGAGCAGTACTTC.